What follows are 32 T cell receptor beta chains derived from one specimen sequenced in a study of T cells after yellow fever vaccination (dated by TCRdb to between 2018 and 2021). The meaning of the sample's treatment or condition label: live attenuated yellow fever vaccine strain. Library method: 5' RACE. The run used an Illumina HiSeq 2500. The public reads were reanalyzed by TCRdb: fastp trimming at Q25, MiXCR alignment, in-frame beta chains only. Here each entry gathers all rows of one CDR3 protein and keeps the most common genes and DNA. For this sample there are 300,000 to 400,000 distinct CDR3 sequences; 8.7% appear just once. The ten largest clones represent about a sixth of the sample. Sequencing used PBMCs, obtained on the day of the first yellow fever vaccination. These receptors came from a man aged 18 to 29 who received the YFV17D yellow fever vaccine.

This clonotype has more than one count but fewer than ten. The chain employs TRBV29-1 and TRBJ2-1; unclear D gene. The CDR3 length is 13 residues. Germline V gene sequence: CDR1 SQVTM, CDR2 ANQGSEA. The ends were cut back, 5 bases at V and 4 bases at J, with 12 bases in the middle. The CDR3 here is CSVRWSGYNEQFF. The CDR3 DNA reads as TGCAGCGTTCGGTGGTCTGGGTACAATGAGCAGTTCTTC.

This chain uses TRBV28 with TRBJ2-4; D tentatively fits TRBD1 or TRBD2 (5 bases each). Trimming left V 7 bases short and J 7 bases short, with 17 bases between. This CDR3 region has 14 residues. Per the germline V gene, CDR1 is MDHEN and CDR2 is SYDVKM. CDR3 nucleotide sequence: TGTGCCAGCAATTTGGGGACCGGGGTCAACATTCAGTACTTC. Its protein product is CASNLGTGVNIQYF.

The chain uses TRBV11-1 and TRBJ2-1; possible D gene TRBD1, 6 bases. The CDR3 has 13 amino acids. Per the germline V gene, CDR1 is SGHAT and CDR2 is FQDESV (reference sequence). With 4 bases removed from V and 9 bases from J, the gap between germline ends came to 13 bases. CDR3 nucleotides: TGTGCCAGCAGCTACACAGGGCAGGGTGAGCAGTTCTTC. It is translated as CASSYTGQGEQFF.

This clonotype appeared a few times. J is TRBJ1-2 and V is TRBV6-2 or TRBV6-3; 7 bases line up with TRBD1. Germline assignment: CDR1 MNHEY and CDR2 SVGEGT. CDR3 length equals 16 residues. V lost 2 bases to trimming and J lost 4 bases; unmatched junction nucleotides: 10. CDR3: CASSYGGDSLSYGYTF. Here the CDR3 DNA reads TGTGCCAGCAGTTACGGAGGGGACAGTCTTAGCTATGGCTACACCTTC.

The CDR3 DNA follows: TGTGCCAGCAGTTTGGACCCCCCCAGTGAAAAACTGTTTTTT. This gives the protein CASSLDPPSEKLFF. The rearrangement links TRBV12-3 or TRBV12-4 to TRBJ1-4; no definite D call. Trimming cost V 3 bases and J 7 bases, with 12 bases left between them. This CDR3 has 14 residues.

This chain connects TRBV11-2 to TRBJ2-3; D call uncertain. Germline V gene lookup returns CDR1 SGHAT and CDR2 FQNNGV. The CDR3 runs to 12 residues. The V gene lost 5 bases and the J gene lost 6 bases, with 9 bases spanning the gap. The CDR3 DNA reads TGTGCCAGCAGCCGAAGCAGGGATACGCAGTATTTT. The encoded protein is CASSRSRDTQYF.

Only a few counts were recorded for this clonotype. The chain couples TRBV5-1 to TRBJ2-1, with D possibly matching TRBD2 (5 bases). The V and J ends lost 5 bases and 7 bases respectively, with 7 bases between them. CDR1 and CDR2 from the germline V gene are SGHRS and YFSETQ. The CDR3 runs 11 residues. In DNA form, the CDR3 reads TGCGCCAGCAGGGAGGCGAATGAGCAGTTCTTC. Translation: CASREANEQFF.

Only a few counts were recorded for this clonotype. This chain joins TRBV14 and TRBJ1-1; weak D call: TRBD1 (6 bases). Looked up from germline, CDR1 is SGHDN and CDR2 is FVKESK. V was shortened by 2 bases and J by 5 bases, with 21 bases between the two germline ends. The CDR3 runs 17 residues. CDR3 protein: CASSQIGGRTWTTEAFF. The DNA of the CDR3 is TGTGCCAGCAGCCAAATAGGGGGTCGCACCTGGACGACTGAAGCTTTCTTT.

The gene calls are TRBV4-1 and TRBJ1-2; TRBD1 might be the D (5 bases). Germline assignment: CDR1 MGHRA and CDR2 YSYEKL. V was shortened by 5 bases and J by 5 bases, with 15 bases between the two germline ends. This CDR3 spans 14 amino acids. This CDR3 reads CASSKQDDTYGYTF. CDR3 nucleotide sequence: TGCGCCAGCAGCAAACAGGATGATACATATGGCTACACCTTC.

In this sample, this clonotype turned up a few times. CDR3 nucleotides: TGTGCCAGCAGCACAGGTAATATCCTCAATGAGCAGTTCTTC. This gives the protein CASSTGNILNEQFF. The rearrangement uses TRBV5-4 and TRBJ2-1, with D perhaps TRBD1 (5 bases). V was clipped by 4 bases and J by 6 bases, with 14 bases between them. The CDR3 length is 14 residues. Germline V gene data show CDR1 as SGHNT and CDR2 as YYREEE (reference sequence).

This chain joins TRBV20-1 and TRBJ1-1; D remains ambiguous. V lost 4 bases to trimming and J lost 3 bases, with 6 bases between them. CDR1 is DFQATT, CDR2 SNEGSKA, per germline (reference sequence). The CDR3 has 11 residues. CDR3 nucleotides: TGCAGTGCTAACGACGACACTGAAGCTTTCTTT. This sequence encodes CSANDDTEAFF.

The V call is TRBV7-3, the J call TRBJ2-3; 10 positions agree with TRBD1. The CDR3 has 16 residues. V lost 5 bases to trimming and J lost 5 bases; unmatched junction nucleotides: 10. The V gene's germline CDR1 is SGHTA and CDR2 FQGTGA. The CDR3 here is CASSPGTGERKDTQYF. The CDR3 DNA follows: TGTGCCAGCAGCCCCGGGACAGGGGAGAGAAAAGATACGCAGTATTTT.

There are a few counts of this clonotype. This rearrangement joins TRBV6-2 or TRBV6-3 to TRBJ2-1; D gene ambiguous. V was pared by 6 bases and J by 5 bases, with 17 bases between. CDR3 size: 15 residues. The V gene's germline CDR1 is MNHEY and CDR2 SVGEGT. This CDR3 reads CASSDPGPPHNEQFF. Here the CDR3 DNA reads TGTGCCAGCAGCGACCCTGGGCCACCCCACAATGAGCAGTTCTTC.

CDR3 DNA sequence: TGTGCCAGCAGCCTGGACATGTGGCAAGAGACCCAGTACTTC. Translation: CASSLDMWQETQYF. The chain has TRBV7-2 and TRBJ2-5; tentative D call: TRBD1 (5 bases). In germline, CDR1 is SGHTA, CDR2 FQGNSA. This CDR3 region has 14 residues. Deletions cut 5 bases from V and 2 bases from J, with 12 bases between. Together with reference TRBV7-2 and TRBJ2-5, the CDR3 gives the full variable domain: GAGVSQSPSNKVTEKGKDVELRCDPISGHTALYWYRQSLGQGLEFLIYFQGNSAPDKSGLPSDRFSAERTGGSVSTLTIQRTQQEDSAVYLCASSLDMWQETQYFGPGTRLLVL.

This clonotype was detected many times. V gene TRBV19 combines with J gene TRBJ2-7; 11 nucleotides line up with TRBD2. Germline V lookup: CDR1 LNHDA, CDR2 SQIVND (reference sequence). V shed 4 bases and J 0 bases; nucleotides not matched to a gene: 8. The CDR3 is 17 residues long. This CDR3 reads CASSTPPGTSGSYEQYF. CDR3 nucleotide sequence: TGTGCCAGTAGTACACCCCCCGGGACTAGCGGCTCCTACGAGCAGTACTTC.

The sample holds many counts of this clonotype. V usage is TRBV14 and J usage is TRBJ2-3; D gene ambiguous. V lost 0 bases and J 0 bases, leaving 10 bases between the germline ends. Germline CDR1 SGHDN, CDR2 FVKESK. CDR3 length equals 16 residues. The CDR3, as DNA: TGTGCCAGCAGCCAAGATTGGGCCAGGAGCACAGATACGCAGTATTTT. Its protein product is CASSQDWARSTDTQYF. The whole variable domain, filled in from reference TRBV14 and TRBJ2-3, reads EAGVTQFPSHSVIEKGQTVTLRCDPISGHDNLYWYRRVMGKEIKFLLHFVKESKQDESGMPNNRFLAERTGGTYSTLKVQPAELEDSGVYFCASSQDWARSTDTQYFGPGTRLTVL.

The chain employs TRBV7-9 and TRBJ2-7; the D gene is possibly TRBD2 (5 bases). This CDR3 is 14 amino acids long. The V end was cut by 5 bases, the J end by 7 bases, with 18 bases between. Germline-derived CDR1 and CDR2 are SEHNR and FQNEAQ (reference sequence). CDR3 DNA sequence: TGTGCCAGCAGCGGGGAGAGGTCTTCTGGGGAGCAGTACTTC. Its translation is CASSGERSSGEQYF.

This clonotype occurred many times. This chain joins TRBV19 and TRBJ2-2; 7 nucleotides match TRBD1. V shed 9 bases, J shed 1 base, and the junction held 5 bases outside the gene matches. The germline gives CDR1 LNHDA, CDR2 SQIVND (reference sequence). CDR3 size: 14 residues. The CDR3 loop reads CASSRQGNTGELFF. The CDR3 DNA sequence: TGTGCCAGCAGTCGACAGGGGAACACCGGGGAGCTGTTTTTT.

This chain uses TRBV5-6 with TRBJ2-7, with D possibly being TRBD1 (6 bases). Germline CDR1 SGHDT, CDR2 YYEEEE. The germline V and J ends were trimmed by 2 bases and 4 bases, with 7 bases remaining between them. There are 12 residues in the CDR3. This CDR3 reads CASSLGQYEQYF. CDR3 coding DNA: TGTGCCAGCAGCTTAGGACAGTACGAGCAGTACTTC.

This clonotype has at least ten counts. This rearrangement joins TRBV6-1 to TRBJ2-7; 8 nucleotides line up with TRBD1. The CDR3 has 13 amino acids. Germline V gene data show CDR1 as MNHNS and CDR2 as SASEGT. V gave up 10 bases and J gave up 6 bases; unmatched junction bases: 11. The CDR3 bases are TGTGCCAACAGGACCCTCGGACAGGGCGAGCAGTACGTC. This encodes CANRTLGQGEQYV.

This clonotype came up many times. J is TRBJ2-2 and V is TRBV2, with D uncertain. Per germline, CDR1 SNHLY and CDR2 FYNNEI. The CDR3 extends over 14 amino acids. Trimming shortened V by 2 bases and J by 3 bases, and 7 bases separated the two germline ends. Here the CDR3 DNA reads TGTGCCAGCAGTGAAAGGCCTCACACCGGGGAGCTGTTTTTT. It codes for CASSERPHTGELFF.

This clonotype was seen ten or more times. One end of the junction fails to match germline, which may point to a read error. The CDR3 DNA reads as TGTGCCAGTAGCTTACAGGGGGCCGCGGAGACCCAGTACTTC. This gives the protein CASSLQGAAETQYF. This sequence joins TRBV5-4 and TRBJ2-5; 9 bases align to TRBD1. The CDR3 has 14 residues. CDR1 is SGHNT and CDR2 is YYREEE in the germline V gene (reference sequence).

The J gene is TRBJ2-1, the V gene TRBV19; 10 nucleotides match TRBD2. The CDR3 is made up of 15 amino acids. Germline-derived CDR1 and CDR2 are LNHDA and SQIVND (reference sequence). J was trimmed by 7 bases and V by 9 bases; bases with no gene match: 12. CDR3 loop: CASSRVAGGGNEQFF. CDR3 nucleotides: TGTGCCAGCAGCCGCGTAGCGGGGGGAGGTAATGAGCAGTTCTTC.

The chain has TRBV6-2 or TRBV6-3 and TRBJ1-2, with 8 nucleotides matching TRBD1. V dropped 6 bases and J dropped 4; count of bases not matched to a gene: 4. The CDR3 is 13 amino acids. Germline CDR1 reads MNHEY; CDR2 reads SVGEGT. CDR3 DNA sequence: TGTGCCAGCAGCCACGGACAGGGCTATGGCTACACCTTC. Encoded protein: CASSHGQGYGYTF.

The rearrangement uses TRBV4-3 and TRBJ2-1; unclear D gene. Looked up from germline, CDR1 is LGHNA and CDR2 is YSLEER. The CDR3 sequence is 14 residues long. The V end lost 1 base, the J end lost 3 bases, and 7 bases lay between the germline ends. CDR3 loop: CASSQGTYYNEQFF. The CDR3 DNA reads TGCGCCAGCAGCCAAGGGACCTACTACAATGAGCAGTTCTTC.

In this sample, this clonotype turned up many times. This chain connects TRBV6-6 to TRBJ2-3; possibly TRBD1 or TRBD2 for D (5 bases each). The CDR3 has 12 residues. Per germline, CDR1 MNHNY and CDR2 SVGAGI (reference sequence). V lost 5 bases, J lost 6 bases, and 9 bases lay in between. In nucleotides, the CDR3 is TGTGCCAGCAGTGCTGAGGGGGATACGCAGTATTTT. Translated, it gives CASSAEGDTQYF.

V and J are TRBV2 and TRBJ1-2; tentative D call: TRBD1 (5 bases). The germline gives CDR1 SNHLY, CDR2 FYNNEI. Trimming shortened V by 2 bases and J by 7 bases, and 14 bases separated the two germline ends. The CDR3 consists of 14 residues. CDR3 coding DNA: TGTGCCAGCAGTGAATTTAGGGGTACGGGTGGCTACACCTTC. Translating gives CASSEFRGTGGYTF.

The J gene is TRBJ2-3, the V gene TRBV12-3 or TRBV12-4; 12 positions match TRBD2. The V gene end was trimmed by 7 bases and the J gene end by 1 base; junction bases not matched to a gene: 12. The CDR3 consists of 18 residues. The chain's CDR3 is CASTLTSGGPGGTDTQYF. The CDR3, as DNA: TGTGCCAGCACCCTCACTAGCGGGGGGCCGGGAGGCACAGATACGCAGTATTTT.

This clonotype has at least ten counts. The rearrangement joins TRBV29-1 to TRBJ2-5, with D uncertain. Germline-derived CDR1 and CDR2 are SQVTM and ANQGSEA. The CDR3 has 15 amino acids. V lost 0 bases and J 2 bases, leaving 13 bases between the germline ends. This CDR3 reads CSVEDPAREQETQYF. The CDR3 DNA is TGCAGCGTTGAAGATCCAGCAAGAGAACAAGAGACCCAGTACTTC. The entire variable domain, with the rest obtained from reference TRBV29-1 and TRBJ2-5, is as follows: SAVISQKPSRDICQRGTSLTIQCQVDSQVTMMFWYRQQPGQSLTLIATANQGSEATYESGFVIDKFPISRPNLTFSTLTVSNMSPEDSSIYLCSVEDPAREQETQYFGPGTRLLVL.

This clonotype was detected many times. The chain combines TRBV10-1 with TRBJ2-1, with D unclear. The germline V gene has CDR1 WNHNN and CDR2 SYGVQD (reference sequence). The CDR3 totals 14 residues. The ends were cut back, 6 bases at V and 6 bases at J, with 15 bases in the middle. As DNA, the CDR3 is TGCGCCAGCAGCCCGAGCGAGTACAGCAATGAGCAGTTCTTC. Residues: CASSPSEYSNEQFF.

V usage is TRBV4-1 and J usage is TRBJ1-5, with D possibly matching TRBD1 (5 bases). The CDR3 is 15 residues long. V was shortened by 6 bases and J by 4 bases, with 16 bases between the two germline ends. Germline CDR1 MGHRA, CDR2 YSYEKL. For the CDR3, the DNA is TGCGCCAGCAGTCAAAAGCCGGGGGGAAATCAGCCCCAGCATTTT. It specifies CASSQKPGGNQPQHF.

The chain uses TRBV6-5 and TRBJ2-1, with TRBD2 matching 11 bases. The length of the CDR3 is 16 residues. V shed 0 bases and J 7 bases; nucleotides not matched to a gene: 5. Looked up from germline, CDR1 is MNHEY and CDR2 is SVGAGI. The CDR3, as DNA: TGTGCCAGCAGTTACTCACGAGTAGCGGGGGGGAATGAGCAGTTCTTC. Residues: CASSYSRVAGGNEQFF.